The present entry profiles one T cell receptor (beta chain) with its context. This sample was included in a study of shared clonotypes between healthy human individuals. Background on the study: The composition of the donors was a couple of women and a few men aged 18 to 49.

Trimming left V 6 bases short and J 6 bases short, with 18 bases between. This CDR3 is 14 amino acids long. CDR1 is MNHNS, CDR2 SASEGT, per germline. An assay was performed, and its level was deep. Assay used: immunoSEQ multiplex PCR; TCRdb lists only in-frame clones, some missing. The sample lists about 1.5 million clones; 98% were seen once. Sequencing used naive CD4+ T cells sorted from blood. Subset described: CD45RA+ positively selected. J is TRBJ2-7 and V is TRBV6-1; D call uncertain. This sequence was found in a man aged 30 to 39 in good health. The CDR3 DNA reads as TGTGCCAGCAGGGAGACACTCAGAGAGTCCGAGCAGTACTTC. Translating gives CASRETLRESEQYF.